Reported below is one TCR beta chain. The record originates from a study of molecular identifiers for immune sequencing clone quantification. Preparation methods for the bulk TCR libraries were those previously described, with listed TCR primers. TCRdb reprocessed the PCR reads with MiXCR, giving one entry per CDR3 protein. The table lists some 100,000 distinct CDR3 sequences, roughly 34% of them singletons. V lost 6 bases, J lost 15 bases, and 8 bases stayed unmatched. There are 12 residues in the CDR3. Per germline, CDR1 SEHNR and CDR2 FQNEAQ (reference sequence). This clonotype was obtained from a human donor in good health. Some libraries in this study had Jurkat cell RNA spiked in. Sequencing used naive CD8+ T cells from blood, with Jurkat cell RNA spiked in. Subset: FACS-sorted CD8+CD4-CCR7+CD45RA+ naive T cells. The V call is TRBV7-9, the J call TRBJ1-4; 9 positions match TRBD1. Here the CDR3 DNA reads TGTGCCAGCAGACCCGGGACAGGGTGGTTGTTTTTT. Translation gives CASRPGTGWLFF.